The 9 T cell receptor beta chains presented below share a single source sample, sequenced in a study of post-analysis software for immune sequencing data. Unique molecular identifiers featured in each of the TCR beta cDNA libraries. In TCRdb, the PCR reads were re-called with MiXCR into one record per CDR3 protein. The sample consists of roughly 540,000 distinct CDR3 sequences, 34% of them appearing once. Their antigens are not known. Study-wide results and limits: Patients carried a few TRBV segments more frequently than controls did, and TRBV5-6, TRBV5-1 and TRBV20-1 were among them.

The sequenced material came from blood. The source is a girl between 2 and 17 years old with multiple sclerosis.

The V call is TRBV20-1, the J call TRBJ2-5; D may be TRBD1 (5 bases). The CDR3 consists of 11 residues. Germline lookup yields CDR1 DFQATT and CDR2 SNEGSKA (reference sequence). Trimming took 3 bases from V and 5 from J, leaving 7 bases between them. The CDR3 DNA sequence: TGCAGTGCTAGCTCAGGGGAGACCCAGTACTTC. Translating it yields CSASSGETQYF.

This clonotype has just a few counts. CDR3 region: CASSQVLGGANYNEQFF. In DNA form, the CDR3 reads TGTGCCAGCAGCCAAGTACTCGGGGGGGCCAATTACAATGAGCAGTTCTTC. The chain joins TRBV14 to TRBJ2-1; 8 bases fit TRBD2. The germline gives CDR1 SGHDN, CDR2 FVKESK. V shed 1 base, J shed 4 bases, and the junction held 9 bases outside the gene matches. The CDR3 sequence is 17 residues long.

The chain employs TRBV20-1 and TRBJ1-5; no firm D call. Trimming cost V 0 bases and J 3 bases, with 21 bases left between them. Germline CDR1 is DFQATT and CDR2 is SNEGSKA (reference sequence). This CDR3 is 18 amino acids long. The CDR3 bases are TGCAGTGCTAGAGATCGACCATCTGTCGGGTTCCCCAATCAGCCCCAGCATTTT. Amino acid sequence: CSARDRPSVGFPNQPQHF.

The gene calls are TRBV5-1 and TRBJ1-2; D might be TRBD1 (5 bases). CDR3 size: 15 residues. Germline V gene lookup returns CDR1 SGHRS and CDR2 YFSETQ. With 0 bases removed from V and 2 bases from J, the gap between germline ends came to 11 bases. The CDR3 reads CASSLAVGENYGYTF. DNA for the CDR3: TGCGCCAGCAGCTTGGCCGTGGGGGAGAACTATGGCTACACCTTC.

Only one count was recorded for this clonotype. The CDR3 spells CASSVMIGQYTGELFF. CDR3 in DNA: TGTGCCAGCAGCGTTATGATAGGACAGTACACCGGGGAGCTGTTTTTT. The chain couples TRBV7-8 to TRBJ2-2, with TRBD1 as a possible D gene (6 bases). This CDR3 spans 16 amino acids. Germline CDR1 reads SGHVS; CDR2 reads FQNEAQ. The V and J ends lost 5 bases and 3 bases respectively, with 16 bases between them.

This clonotype was observed once. This chain connects TRBV6-1 to TRBJ1-1; 10 bases map to TRBD1. Trimming cost V 2 bases and J 6 bases; bases outside gene matches: 6. The CDR3 sequence is 15 residues long. The germline CDR1 and CDR2 sequences are MNHNS and SASEGT. This CDR3 is CASSEQGQGSSEAFF. CDR3 coding DNA: TGTGCCAGCAGTGAACAGGGACAGGGGAGTTCTGAAGCTTTCTTT.

V is TRBV20-1 and J is TRBJ2-3; TRBD1 is a possible D gene (5 bases). Trimming left V 6 bases short and J 4 bases short, with 17 bases between. In germline, CDR1 is DFQATT, CDR2 SNEGSKA (reference sequence). The CDR3 totals 14 residues. The CDR3 is CSAPEPGASDTQYF. The CDR3 DNA reads TGCAGTGCCCCGGAGCCTGGGGCCTCAGATACGCAGTATTTT.

This clonotype was counted many times. The chain combines TRBV7-9 with TRBJ1-2, with TRBD1 matching 9 bases. From germline, CDR1 is SEHNR and CDR2 FQNEAQ (reference sequence). The ends lost 4 bases at V and 2 bases at J; junction bases unmatched: 5. This CDR3 spans 15 amino acids. CDR3 sequence reads: CASSSPGQGNYGYTF. The DNA for the CDR3 is TGTGCCAGCAGCTCTCCGGGACAGGGCAACTATGGCTACACCTTC.

This clonotype appeared a few times. The rearrangement uses TRBV6-5 and TRBJ2-7, with TRBD1 matching 7 bases. The V gene's germline CDR1 is MNHEY and CDR2 SVGAGI. V dropped 2 bases and J dropped 0; count of bases not matched to a gene: 7. CDR3 length equals 16 residues. DNA for the CDR3: TGTGCCAGCAGTTACGGGCCCCGGGACAGCTCCTACGAGCAGTACTTC. This gives the protein CASSYGPRDSSYEQYF.